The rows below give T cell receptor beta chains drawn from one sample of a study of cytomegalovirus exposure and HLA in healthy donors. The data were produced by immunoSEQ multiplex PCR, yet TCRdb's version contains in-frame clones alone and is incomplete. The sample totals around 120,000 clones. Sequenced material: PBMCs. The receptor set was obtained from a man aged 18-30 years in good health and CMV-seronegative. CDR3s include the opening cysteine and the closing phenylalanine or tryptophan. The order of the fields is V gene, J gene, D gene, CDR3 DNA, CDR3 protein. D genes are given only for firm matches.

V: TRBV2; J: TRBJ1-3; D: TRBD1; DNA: TGTGCCAGCCCCCTGACAGGGGGAAACACCATATATTTT; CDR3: CASPLTGGNTIYF
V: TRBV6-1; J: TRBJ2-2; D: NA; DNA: TGTGCCAGCAGAGCCCAGGGGTTGAACGGGGAGCTGTTTTTT; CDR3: CASRAQGLNGELFF
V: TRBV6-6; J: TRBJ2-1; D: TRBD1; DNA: TGTGCCAGCAGTGCGATGGACAGGGTAGGTGAGCAGTTCTTC; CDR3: CASSAMDRVGEQFF
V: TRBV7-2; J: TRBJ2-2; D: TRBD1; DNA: TGTGCCAGCAGTTATGTAGGGACAGGGCCGAACGGGGAGCTGTTTTTT; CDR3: CASSYVGTGPNGELFF
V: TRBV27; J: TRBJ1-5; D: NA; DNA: TGTGCCAGCAGTCCAGACAGCTTAAATCAGCCCCAGCATTTT; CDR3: CASSPDSLNQPQHF
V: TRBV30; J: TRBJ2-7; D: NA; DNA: TGTGCCTGGAGTGCCCGGGGGGCGTGGTACGAGCAGTACTTC; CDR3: CAWSARGAWYEQYF
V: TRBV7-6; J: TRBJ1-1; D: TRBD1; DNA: TGTGCCAGCAGCCCGGGGGACAGGCGAGACACTGAAGCTTTCTTT; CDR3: CASSPGDRRDTEAFF
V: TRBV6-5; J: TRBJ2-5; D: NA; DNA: TGTGCCAGCAGACCTACCCCAGGGGAGCAGTACTTC; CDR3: CASRPTPGEQYF
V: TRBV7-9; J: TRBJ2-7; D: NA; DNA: TGTGCCAGCAGCTTAGCGCAGGGCTCCGACGAGCAGTACTTC; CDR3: CASSLAQGSDEQYF
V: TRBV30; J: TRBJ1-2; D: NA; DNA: TGTGCCTGTCGGTACCGGTCCTTCCTCTTC; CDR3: CACRYRSFLF
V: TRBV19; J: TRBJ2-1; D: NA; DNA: TGTGCCAGTAAGGCTGGCGGCGTAAGAATAGACAATGAGCAGTTCTTC; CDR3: CASKAGGVRIDNEQFF
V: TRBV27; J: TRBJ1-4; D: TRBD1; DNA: TGTGCCAGCAGTTTCGGGAGGGGGCGATTGGGTGAAAAACTGTTTTTT; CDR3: CASSFGRGRLGEKLFF
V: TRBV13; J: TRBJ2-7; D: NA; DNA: TGTGCCAGCAGCTTAGATCCGGGGAGCTCCTACGAGCAGTACTTC; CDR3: CASSLDPGSSYEQYF
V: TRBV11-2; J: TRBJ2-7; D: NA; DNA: TGTGCCAGCAGCTTAGGACCAGCAGGGTACGAGCAGTACTTC; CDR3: CASSLGPAGYEQYF
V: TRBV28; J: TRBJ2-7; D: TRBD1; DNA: TGTGCCAGCAGCTCGCCTCCGGGACAGGGCACCTACGAGCAGTACTTC; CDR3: CASSSPPGQGTYEQYF
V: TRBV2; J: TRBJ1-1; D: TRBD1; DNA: TGTGCCAGCAGGGGACAGTGGGGCACTGAAGCTTTCTTT; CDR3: CASRGQWGTEAFF
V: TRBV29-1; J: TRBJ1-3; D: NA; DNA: TGCAGCGTTGAAGCGGAGCGGGGAAACACCATATATTTT; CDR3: CSVEAERGNTIYF
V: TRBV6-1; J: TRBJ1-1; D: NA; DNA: TGTGCCAGCAGTAACAGGTTTGAGAACACTGAAGCTTTCTTT; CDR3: CASSNRFENTEAFF
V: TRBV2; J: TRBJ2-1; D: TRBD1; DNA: TGTGCCAGCAAGGGGGCAGGGTACAATGAGCAGTTCTTC; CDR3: CASKGAGYNEQFF
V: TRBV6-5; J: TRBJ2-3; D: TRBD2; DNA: TGTGCCAGCAGTTACTCGACCGGGAGGGCCGTGGATACGCAGTATTTT; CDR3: CASSYSTGRAVDTQYF
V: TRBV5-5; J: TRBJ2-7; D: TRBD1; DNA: TGTGCCAGCAGCTCCCGGGTACAGGGGGGCGACGAGCAGTACTTC; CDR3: CASSSRVQGGDEQYF
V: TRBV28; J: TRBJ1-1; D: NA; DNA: TGTGCCAGCTATCAGGTGAACACTGAAGCTTTCTTT; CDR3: CASYQVNTEAFF
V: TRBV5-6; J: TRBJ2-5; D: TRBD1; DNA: TGTGCCAGCAGCTCACTGGGACAGGGGGAAGAGACCCAGTACTTC; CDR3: CASSSLGQGEETQYF
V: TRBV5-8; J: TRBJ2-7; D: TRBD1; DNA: TGTGCCAGCAGCTCCGGACAGGGAGGATACGAGCAGTACTTC; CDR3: CASSSGQGGYEQYF
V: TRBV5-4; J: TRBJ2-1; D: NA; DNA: TGTGCCAGCAGCTTGGAAGTGACACCCCTATACAATGAGCAGTTCTTC; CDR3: CASSLEVTPLYNEQFF
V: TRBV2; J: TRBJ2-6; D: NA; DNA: TGTGCCAGCATCCGGTCTGGGGCCAACGTCCTGACTTTC; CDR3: CASIRSGANVLTF
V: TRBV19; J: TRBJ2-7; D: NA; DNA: TGTGCCAGTAGTATTACCGGGAGCTACGAGCAGTACTTC; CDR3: CASSITGSYEQYF
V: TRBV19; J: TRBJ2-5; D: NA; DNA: TGTGCCAGTAGTACCGGTGAAGCCCAGTACTTC; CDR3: CASSTGEAQYF
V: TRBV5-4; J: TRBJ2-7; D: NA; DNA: TGTGCCAGCAGCCAAGGGGGAGACTCCCGCACCCACGAGCAGTACTTC; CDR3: CASSQGGDSRTHEQYF
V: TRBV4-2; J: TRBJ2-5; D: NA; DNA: TGTGCCAGCGCCTACGAAATCACGGGGACCCAGTACTTC; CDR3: CASAYEITGTQYF